Following are 11 T cell receptor beta chains from one sample sequenced in a study of beta chain features in type 1 diabetes. Study-wide points: Moderate but significant shortening of TCRB CDR3s was recorded in all four CD4+ subsets from Type 1 diabetes patients.

These receptors' targets are unknown. Expressed TCRB transcripts were sequenced because the isolated RNA had all been reverse transcribed beforehand. Assay: immunoSEQ multiplex PCR; the TCRdb copy retains only in-frame clones and omits some. The data contain about 160,000 clones, 6.5% to 10% of them singletons. The material sequenced was central memory CD4+ T cells from blood. All receptors come from a woman aged 18-35 years with type 1 diabetes.

This sequence joins TRBV27 and TRBJ2-1, with D possibly TRBD2 on 8 matching bases. The CDR3 runs 18 residues. Trimming left V 2 bases short and J 8 bases short, with 25 bases between. Germline CDR1 and CDR2: MNHEY and SMNVEV (reference sequence). The CDR3 DNA follows: TGTGCCAGCAGTTTAGAAGGGGTCGCGAGACAGGGACTAGATGAGCAGTTCTTC. Translated, it gives CASSLEGVARQGLDEQFF.

This clone was counted a few times. One junction end does not reproduce the germline sequence, and a read error may be involved. The J gene is TRBJ2-7, the V gene TRBV28, with D uncertain. Looked up from germline, CDR1 is MDHEN and CDR2 is SYDVKM. The CDR3 totals 9 residues. CDR3 region: CANSHEQYF. The CDR3 region has the DNA TGTGCCAACTCCCACGAGCAGTACTTC.

In this sample, this clone turned up a few times. The rearrangement uses TRBV4-3 and TRBJ2-3; no definite D call. CDR1 is LGHNA, CDR2 YSLEER, per germline. The length of the CDR3 is 14 residues. The ends were cut back, 0 bases at V and 5 bases at J, with 9 bases in the middle. CDR3 DNA: TGCGCCAGCAGCCAAGATCTCTTCTTAGATACGCAGTATTTT. Protein: CASSQDLFLDTQYF.

This clone was counted only a few times. This chain joins TRBV9 and TRBJ2-3, with 7 positions matching TRBD2. The CDR3 is made up of 16 amino acids. Germline CDR1 reads SGDLS; CDR2 reads YYNGEE. V was clipped by 1 base and J by 2 bases; unmatched bases: 7. DNA of the CDR3: TGTGCCAGCAGCGTAAGGGAGGGGAGCTCCACAGATACGCAGTATTTT. Amino acids: CASSVREGSSTDTQYF.

The chain couples TRBV11-2 to TRBJ2-6; no reliable D call. The CDR3 extends over 18 amino acids. Per germline, CDR1 SGHAT and CDR2 FQNNGV. Trimming removed 5 bases at V and 0 bases at J, with 17 bases between. In DNA, the CDR3 is TGTGCCAGCAGCCGCTTAGCAACACGGAACTCTGGGGCCAACGTCCTGACTTTC. Its protein product is CASSRLATRNSGANVLTF.

This clone has only a few counts. The genes are TRBV11-2 and TRBJ1-1; the match to TRBD1 covers 10 bases. With V trimmed by 7 bases and J by 0 bases, 5 bases remained unmatched. CDR1 and CDR2 from the germline V gene are SGHAT and FQNNGV. The CDR3 loop spans 15 amino acids. CDR3 amino acids: CASTRQGAMNTEAFF. CDR3 coding DNA: TGTGCCAGCACTCGACAGGGGGCGATGAACACTGAAGCTTTCTTT.

CDR3 amino acids: CASSSHVGQGYAEAFF. CDR3 bases: TGTGCCAGCAGCTCACACGTCGGGCAGGGGTACGCTGAAGCTTTCTTT. The chain is built from TRBV7-2 and TRBJ1-1; maybe TRBD1 (6 bases). Germline values: CDR1 SGHTA, CDR2 FQGNSA. V gave up 4 bases and J gave up 6 bases, with 21 bases separating them. This CDR3 comprises 16 residues.

This clone has a handful of counts. V is TRBV6-4 and J is TRBJ1-5, with D perhaps TRBD1 (5 bases). V dropped 3 bases and J dropped 5 bases, with 8 bases sitting between them. This CDR3 spans 13 amino acids. Germline V gene lookup returns CDR1 MRHNA and CDR2 SNTAGT. Written as DNA, the CDR3 is TGTGCCAGCAGTGAATCCAGGGATCAGCCCCAGCATTTT. This sequence encodes CASSESRDQPQHF.

This clone was observed a few times. This chain connects TRBV7-2 to TRBJ2-3, with 7 bases matching TRBD1. Germline assignment: CDR1 SGHTA and CDR2 FQGNSA. Trimming removed 4 bases from V and 11 bases from J; junction bases left unmatched: 12. This CDR3 comprises 14 residues. CDR3 sequence: CASSSGQIPPRQYF. CDR3 DNA sequence: TGTGCCAGCAGCTCGGGACAGATTCCGCCTCGGCAGTATTTT.

This clone has only a few counts. The V and J genes are TRBV18 and TRBJ2-7, with 10 nucleotides matching TRBD2. With 0 bases clipped from V and 7 bases from J, the junction kept 6 bases outside the gene matches. The CDR3 runs to 15 residues. The germline gives CDR1 KGHSH, CDR2 LQKENI. CDR3 loop: CASSPPGLAGDEQYF. DNA of the CDR3: TGTGCCAGCTCACCACCCGGGCTAGCGGGGGATGAGCAGTACTTC.

The chain recombines TRBV5-1 with TRBJ1-4, with unresolved D. Germline loops: CDR1 SGHRS, CDR2 YFSETQ. V gave up 0 bases and J gave up 5 bases, with 8 bases separating them. CDR3 length: 14 amino acids. CDR3 sequence: CASSLGSQNEKLFF. The DNA for the CDR3 is TGCGCCAGCAGCTTGGGGAGTCAGAATGAAAAACTGTTTTTT.